This entry lists 10 T cell receptor beta chains sequenced from one sample in a study of blood T cell repertoires in COVID-19. Some clones are missing from TCRdb's copy, which holds only in-frame ones; the method was immunoSEQ multiplex PCR. The sample consists of about 220,000 clones, around 83% of them appearing once. Sequencing input: peripheral blood. The receptors shown here come from a man in his fifties with active or convalescent COVID-19.

The DNA for the CDR3 is TGTGCCAGTTCCGTCTCTGGGGCCAACGTCCTGACTTTC. Its translation is CASSVSGANVLTF. This rearrangement joins TRBV6-5 to TRBJ2-6; D is unclear. V lost 9 bases and J lost 0, with 6 bases in between. Germline CDR1 reads MNHEY; CDR2 reads SVGAGI. This CDR3 is built from 13 residues.

The chain carries TRBV6-2 or TRBV6-3 and TRBJ2-7; 8 bases map to TRBD2. The CDR3 loop spans 19 amino acids. V was pared by 5 bases and J by 3 bases, with 21 bases of the junction left unmatched. CDR1 MNHEY and CDR2 SVGEGT come from the germline V gene. CDR3 region: CASSQRTSFARAENYEQYF. CDR3 in DNA: TGTGCCAGCAGTCAACGGACTAGCTTTGCCCGAGCGGAAAACTACGAGCAGTACTTC.

J is TRBJ2-7 and V is TRBV28; 8 nucleotides line up with TRBD2. The CDR3 runs 19 residues. CDR1 and CDR2 (germline): MDHEN, SYDVKM. J gave up 0 bases and V 5 bases, and 18 bases lay outside the gene matches. CDR3 sequence: CASSLSYRVLAAFSYEQYF. Written as DNA, the CDR3 is TGTGCCAGCAGTCTCAGTTACAGGGTACTAGCGGCCTTCTCCTACGAGCAGTACTTC.

The gene calls are TRBV28 and TRBJ1-1; possibly TRBD1 for D (6 bases). Trimming removed 5 bases from V and 0 bases from J, with 16 bases in between. In germline, CDR1 is MDHEN, CDR2 SYDVKM. The CDR3 is 16 residues long. The DNA for the CDR3 is TGTGCCAGCAGTGACGGACAGCTAAGAATGAACACTGAAGCTTTCTTT. It yields the protein CASSDGQLRMNTEAFF. Based on the CDR3 plus reference TRBV28 and TRBJ1-1, the full variable domain is DVKVTQSSRYLVKRTGEKVFLECVQDMDHENMFWYRQDPGLGLRLIYFSYDVKMKEKGDIPEGYSVSREKKERFSLILESASTNQTSMYLCASSDGQLRMNTEAFFGQGTRLTVV.

The rearrangement links TRBV19 to TRBJ2-6; the D gene is possibly TRBD1 (5 bases). The CDR3 covers 15 residues. CDR1 LNHDA and CDR2 SQIVND come from the germline V gene (reference sequence). V lost 5 bases, J lost 2 bases, and 10 bases lay in between. DNA of the CDR3: TGTGCCAGTAGTCCCAGGGTCACTGGGGCCAACGTCCTGACTTTC. The encoded protein is CASSPRVTGANVLTF.

CDR3 sequence: CASKAGDNYGYTF. Here the CDR3 DNA reads TGTGCCAGCAAGGCAGGGGATAACTATGGCTACACCTTC. The V gene is TRBV6-5, the J gene TRBJ1-2, with a possible D match to TRBD1 (6 bases). Germline V gene lookup returns CDR1 MNHEY and CDR2 SVGAGI. Between the trimmed V and J ends, which lost 7 bases and 1 base, there was a span of 10 bases. CDR3 length equals 13 residues.

The rearrangement links TRBV28 to TRBJ1-6, with 7 bases aligning to TRBD1. Germline CDR1 is MDHEN and CDR2 is SYDVKM. After removal of 6 bases from V and 10 bases from J, the junction contained 12 bases not matched to a gene. The CDR3 is 15 residues long. CDR3 sequence: CASRIHRGLFSPLHF. The CDR3 nucleotides read TGTGCCAGCAGAATACACAGGGGTTTGTTCTCACCCCTCCACTTT.

This clone showed up just once. The gene calls are TRBV5-1 and TRBJ1-3; D is possibly TRBD1 (6 bases). The V end lost 4 bases, the J end lost 2 bases, and 16 bases lay between the germline ends. This CDR3 has 16 amino acids. Germline CDR1 and CDR2: SGHRS and YFSETQ. For the CDR3, the DNA is TGCGCCAGCAGCCCCTCACCTACAGGGCCTGGAAACACCATATATTTT. This gives the protein CASSPSPTGPGNTIYF.

This rearrangement joins TRBV25-1 to TRBJ1-1; D is unclear. Germline assignment: CDR1 MGHDK and CDR2 SYGVNS. Trimming removed 8 bases from V and 1 base from J, with 5 bases in between. The CDR3 totals 11 residues. The CDR3 DNA is TGTGCCAGCTTACAGAACACTGAAGCTTTCTTT. Its protein product is CASLQNTEAFF. The full variable domain, in which reference TRBV25-1 and TRBJ1-1 provide the parts outside the CDR3, is EADIYQTPRYLVIGTGKKITLECSQTMGHDKMYWYQQDPGMELHLIHYSYGVNSTEKGDLSSESTVSRIRTEHFPLTLESARPSHTSQYLCASLQNTEAFFGQGTRLTVV.

This clone was detected only once. The genes are TRBV28 and TRBJ2-3; D call uncertain. CDR1 is MDHEN, CDR2 SYDVKM, per germline. This CDR3 contains 12 residues. V was clipped by 4 bases and J by 6 bases, with 8 bases between them. The CDR3 is CASSSQADTQYF. The CDR3 nucleotides are TGTGCCAGCAGTTCCCAAGCGGATACGCAGTATTTT.